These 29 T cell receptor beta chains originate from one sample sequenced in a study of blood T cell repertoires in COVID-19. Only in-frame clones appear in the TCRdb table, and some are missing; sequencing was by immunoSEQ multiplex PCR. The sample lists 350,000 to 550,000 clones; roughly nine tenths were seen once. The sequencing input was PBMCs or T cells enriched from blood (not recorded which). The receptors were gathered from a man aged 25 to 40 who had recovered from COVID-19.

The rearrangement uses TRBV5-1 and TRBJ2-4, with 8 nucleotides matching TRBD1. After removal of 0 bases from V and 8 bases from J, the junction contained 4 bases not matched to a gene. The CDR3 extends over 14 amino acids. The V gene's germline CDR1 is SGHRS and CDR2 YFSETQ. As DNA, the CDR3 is TGCGCCAGCAGCTTGGGGCAGGGGGCTGACATTCAGTACTTC. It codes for CASSLGQGADIQYF.

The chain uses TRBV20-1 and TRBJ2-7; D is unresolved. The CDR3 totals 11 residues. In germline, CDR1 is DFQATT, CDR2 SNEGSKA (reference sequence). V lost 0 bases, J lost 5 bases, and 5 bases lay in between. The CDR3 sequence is CSARDIHEQYF. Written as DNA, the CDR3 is TGCAGTGCTAGAGATATCCACGAGCAGTACTTC.

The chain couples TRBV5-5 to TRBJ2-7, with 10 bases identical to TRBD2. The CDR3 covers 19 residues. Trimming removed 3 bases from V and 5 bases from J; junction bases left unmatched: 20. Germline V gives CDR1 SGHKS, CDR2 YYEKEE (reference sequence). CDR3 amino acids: CASSSGQAGISGRAHEQYF. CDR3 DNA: TGTGCCAGCAGCTCTGGACAGGCCGGAATAAGCGGGAGGGCCCACGAGCAGTACTTC.

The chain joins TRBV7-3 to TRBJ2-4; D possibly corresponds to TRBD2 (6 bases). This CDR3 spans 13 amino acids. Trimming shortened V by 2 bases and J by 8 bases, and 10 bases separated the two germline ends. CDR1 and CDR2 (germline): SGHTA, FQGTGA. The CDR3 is CASSLGGVDIQYF. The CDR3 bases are TGTGCCAGCAGCTTAGGAGGGGTTGACATTCAGTACTTC.

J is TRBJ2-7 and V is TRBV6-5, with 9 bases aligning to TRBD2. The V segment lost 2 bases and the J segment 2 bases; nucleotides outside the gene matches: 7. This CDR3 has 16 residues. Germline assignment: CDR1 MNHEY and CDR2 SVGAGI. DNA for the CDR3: TGTGCCAGCAGTTACGTGATTAGCGGGAGTACCTACGAGCAGTACTTC. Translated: CASSYVISGSTYEQYF.

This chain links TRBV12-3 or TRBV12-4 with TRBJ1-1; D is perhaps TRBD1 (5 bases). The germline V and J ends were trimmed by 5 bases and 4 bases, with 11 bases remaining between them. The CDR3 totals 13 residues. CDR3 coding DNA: TGTGCCAGCAGTCCAGGGACTGGCACTGAAGCTTTCTTT. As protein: CASSPGTGTEAFF.

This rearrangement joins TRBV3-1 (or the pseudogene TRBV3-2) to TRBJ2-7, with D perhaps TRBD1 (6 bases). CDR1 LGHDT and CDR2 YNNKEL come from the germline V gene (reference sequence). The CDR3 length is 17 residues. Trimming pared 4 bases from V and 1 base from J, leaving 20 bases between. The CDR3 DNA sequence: TGTGCCAGCAGCCCCACCCAGGGGTCCCTCCTTTCCTACGAGCAGTACTTC. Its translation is CASSPTQGSLLSYEQYF.

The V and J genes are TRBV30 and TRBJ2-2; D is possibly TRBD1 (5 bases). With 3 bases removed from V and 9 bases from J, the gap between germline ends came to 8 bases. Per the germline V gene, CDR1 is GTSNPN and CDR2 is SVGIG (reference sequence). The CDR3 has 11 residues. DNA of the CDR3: TGTGCCTGGAGACACAGGCGGGAGCTGTTTTTT. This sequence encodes CAWRHRRELFF.

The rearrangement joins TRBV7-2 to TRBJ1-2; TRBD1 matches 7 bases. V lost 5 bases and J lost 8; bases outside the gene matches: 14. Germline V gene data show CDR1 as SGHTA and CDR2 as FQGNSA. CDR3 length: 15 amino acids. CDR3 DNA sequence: TGTGCCAGCAGCCCTCGGACAGGAATAACGCAGGGCTACACCTTC. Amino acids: CASSPRTGITQGYTF.

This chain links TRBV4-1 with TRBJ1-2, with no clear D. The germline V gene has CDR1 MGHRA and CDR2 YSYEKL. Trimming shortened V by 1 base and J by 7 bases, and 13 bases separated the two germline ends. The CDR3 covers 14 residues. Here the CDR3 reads CASSQGSLVSGYTF. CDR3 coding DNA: TGCGCCAGCAGCCAAGGGTCGTTAGTGTCTGGCTACACCTTC.

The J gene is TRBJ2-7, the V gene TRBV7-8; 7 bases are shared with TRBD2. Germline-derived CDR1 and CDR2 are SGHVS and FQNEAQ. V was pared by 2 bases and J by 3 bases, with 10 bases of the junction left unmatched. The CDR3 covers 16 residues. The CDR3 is CASSLRDYPGGYEQYF. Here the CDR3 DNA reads TGTGCCAGCAGCTTAAGGGACTACCCAGGCGGCTACGAGCAGTACTTC.

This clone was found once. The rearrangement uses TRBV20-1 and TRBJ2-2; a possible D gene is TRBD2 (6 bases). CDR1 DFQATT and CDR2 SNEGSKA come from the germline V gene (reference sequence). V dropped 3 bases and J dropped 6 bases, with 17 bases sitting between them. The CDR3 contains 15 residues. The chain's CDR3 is CSASRDGRGSGELFF. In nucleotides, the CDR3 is TGCAGTGCTAGTCGGGACGGGAGAGGATCCGGGGAGCTGTTTTTT.

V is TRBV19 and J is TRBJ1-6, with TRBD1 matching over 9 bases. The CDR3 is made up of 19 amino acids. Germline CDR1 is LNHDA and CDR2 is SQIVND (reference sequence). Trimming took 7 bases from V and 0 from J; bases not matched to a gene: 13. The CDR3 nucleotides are TGTGCCAGTAAATTTGGACAGGGGTCCTCGAGCTCCTATAATTCACCCCTCCACTTT. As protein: CASKFGQGSSSSYNSPLHF.

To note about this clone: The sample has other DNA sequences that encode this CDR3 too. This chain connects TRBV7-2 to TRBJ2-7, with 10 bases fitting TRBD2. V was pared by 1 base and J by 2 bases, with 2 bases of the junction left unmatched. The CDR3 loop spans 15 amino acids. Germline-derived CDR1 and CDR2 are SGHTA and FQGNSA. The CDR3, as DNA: TGTGCCAGCAGCTTAGAAGCGGGAGGGCCCTACGAGCAGTACTTC. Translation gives CASSLEAGGPYEQYF. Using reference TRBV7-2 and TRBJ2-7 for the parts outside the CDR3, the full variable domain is GAGVSQSPSNKVTEKGKDVELRCDPISGHTALYWYRQSLGQGLEFLIYFQGNSAPDKSGLPSDRFSAERTGGSVSTLTIQRTQQEDSAVYLCASSLEAGGPYEQYFGPGTRLTVT.

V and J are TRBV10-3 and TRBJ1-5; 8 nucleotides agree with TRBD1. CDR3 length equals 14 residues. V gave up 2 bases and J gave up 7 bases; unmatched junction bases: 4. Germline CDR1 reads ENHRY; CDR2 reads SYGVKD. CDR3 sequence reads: CAISEGQGDQPQHF. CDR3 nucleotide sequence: TGTGCCATCAGTGAGGGACAGGGCGACCAGCCCCAGCATTTT.

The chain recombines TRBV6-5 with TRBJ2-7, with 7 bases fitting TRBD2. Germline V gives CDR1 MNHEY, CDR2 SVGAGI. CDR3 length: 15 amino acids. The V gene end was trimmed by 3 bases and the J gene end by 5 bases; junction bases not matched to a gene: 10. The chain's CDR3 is CASSYLPGGINEQYF. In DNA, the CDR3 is TGTGCCAGCAGTTATCTCCCGGGAGGTATAAACGAGCAGTACTTC.

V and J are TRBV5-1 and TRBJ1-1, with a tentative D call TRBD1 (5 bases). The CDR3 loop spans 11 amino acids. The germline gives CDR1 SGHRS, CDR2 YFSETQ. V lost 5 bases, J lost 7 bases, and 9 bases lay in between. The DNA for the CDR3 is TGCGCCAGCAGGGGTGACAGTGAAGCTTTCTTT. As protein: CASRGDSEAFF.

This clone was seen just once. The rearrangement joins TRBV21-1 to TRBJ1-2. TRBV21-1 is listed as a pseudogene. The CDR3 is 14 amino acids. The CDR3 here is CATHTGSPNYGYTF. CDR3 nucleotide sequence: TGTGCCACCCATACGGGAAGCCCTAACTATGGCTACACCTTC.

CDR3 in amino acids: CASSLGQAADTQYF. CDR3 nucleotide sequence: TGCGCCAGCAGCTTGGGACAGGCCGCAGATACGCAGTATTTT. The chain links TRBV5-1 to TRBJ2-3, with a weak D call TRBD1 (6 bases). CDR3 length: 14 residues. The V end was cut by 0 bases, the J end by 4 bases, with 9 bases between. Looked up from germline, CDR1 is SGHRS and CDR2 is YFSETQ. Looking up the rest from reference TRBV5-1 and TRBJ2-3 gives the full variable domain: KAGVTQTPRYLIKTRGQQVTLSCSPISGHRSVSWYQQTPGQGLQFLFEYFSETQRNKGNFPGRFSGRQFSNSRSEMNVSTLELGDSALYLCASSLGQAADTQYFGPGTRLTVL.

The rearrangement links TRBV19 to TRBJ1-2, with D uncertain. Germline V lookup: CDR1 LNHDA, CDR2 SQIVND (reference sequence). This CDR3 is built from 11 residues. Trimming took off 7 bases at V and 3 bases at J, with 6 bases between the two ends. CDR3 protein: CASTDYYGYTF. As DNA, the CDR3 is TGTGCCAGTACGGACTACTATGGCTACACCTTC.

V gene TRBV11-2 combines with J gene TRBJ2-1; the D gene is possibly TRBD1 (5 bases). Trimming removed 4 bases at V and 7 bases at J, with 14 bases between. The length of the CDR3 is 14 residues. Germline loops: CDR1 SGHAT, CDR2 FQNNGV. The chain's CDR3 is CASSSRDNRNEQFF. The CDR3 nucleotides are TGTGCCAGCAGCTCCAGGGATAATAGGAATGAGCAGTTCTTC.

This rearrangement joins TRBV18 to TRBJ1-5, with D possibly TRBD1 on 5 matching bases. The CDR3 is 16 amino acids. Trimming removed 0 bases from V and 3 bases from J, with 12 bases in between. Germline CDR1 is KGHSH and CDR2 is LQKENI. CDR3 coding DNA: TGTGCCAGCTCACCACCGAGCAGGGTAGACAATCAGCCCCAGCATTTT. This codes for CASSPPSRVDNQPQHF.

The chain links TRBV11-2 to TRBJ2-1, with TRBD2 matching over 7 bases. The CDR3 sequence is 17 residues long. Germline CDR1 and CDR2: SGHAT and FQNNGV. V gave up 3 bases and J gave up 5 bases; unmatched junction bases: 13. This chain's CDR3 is CASSLNWEGLLDNEQFF. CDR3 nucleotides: TGTGCCAGCAGCTTGAATTGGGAGGGCCTTCTAGACAATGAGCAGTTCTTC.

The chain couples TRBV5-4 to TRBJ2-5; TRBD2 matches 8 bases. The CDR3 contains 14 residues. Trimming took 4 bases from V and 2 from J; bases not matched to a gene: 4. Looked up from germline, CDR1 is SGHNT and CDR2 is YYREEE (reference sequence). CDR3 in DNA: TGTGCCAGCAGCACACTAGCGGAACAAGAGACCCAGTACTTC. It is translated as CASSTLAEQETQYF.

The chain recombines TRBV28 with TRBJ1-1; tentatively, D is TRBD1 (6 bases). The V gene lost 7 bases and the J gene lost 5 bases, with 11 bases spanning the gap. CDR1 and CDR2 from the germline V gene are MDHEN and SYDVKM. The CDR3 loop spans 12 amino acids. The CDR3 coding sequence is TGTGCCAGCACTTCTACAGGGACTGAAGCTTTCTTT. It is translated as CASTSTGTEAFF.

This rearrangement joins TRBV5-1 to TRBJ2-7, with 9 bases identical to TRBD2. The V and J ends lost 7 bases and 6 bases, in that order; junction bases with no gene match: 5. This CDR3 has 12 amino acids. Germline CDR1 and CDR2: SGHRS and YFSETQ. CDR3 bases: TGCGCCAGCGAGGGACTAGCCGGCGAGCAGTACTTC. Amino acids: CASEGLAGEQYF.

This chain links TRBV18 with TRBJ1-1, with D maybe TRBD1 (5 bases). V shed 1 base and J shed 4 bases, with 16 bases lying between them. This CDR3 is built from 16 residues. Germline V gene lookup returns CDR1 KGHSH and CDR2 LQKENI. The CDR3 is CASSPRRAAGGTEAFF. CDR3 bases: TGTGCCAGCTCACCACGCAGGGCCGCGGGGGGCACTGAAGCTTTCTTT.

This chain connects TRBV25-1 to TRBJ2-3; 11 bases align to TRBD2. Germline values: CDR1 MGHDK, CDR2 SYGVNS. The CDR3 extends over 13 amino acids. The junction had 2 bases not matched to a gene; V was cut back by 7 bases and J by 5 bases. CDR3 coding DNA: TGTGCCAGCACACTAGCGGGAGTAGATACGCAGTATTTT. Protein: CASTLAGVDTQYF.

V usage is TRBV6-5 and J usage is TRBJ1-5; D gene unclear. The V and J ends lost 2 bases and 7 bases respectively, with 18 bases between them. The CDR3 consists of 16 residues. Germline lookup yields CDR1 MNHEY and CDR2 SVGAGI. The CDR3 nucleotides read TGTGCCAGCAGTTACGTAAGAGCTCGAGGAAGACAGCCCCAGCATTTT. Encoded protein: CASSYVRARGRQPQHF.